What follows describes a single T cell receptor (beta chain). This record belongs to a study of blood T cell repertoires in COVID-19. The overall study: Sites in the United States, Italy and Spain provided acute and convalescent COVID-19 samples.

Per germline, CDR1 SGHRS and CDR2 YFSETQ. This CDR3 spans 15 amino acids. J lost 4 bases, V lost 0 bases, and 4 bases had no gene match. Data came from immunoSEQ multiplex PCR; TCRdb stores just in-frame clones and leaves some out. The table lists 60,000 or so clones, under 85% of them singletons. This sequence joins TRBV5-1 and TRBJ2-1; TRBD2 matches at 7 bases. Sample: peripheral blood. The sequence was collected from a woman of 80 years or more with acute or convalescent COVID-19. The CDR3 DNA is TGCGCCAGCAGCTTGGTATCTAGCGGATACAATGAGCAGTTCTTC. It codes for CASSLVSSGYNEQFF. Supplemented by reference TRBV5-1 and TRBJ2-1, the full variable domain reads KAGVTQTPRYLIKTRGQQVTLSCSPISGHRSVSWYQQTPGQGLQFLFEYFSETQRNKGNFPGRFSGRQFSNSRSEMNVSTLELGDSALYLCASSLVSSGYNEQFFGPGTRLTVL.